The sequence of this T cell receptor (beta chain) was determined in a study of cytomegalovirus exposure and HLA in healthy donors. Study outcomes and limitations: In a later analysis, CMV-associated beta chains were mostly HLA-associated, it appeared. Presence/absence analyses assumed roughly uniform sequencing depth across donors, which may not hold.

This PCR relied on a set of 60 Vbeta primers and 13 Jbeta primers. Sequenced by immunoSEQ multiplex PCR; TCRdb stores in-frame clones only, minus some. This repertoire shows 90,000 to 150,000 clones, approximately 78% found once; its top ten account for around 3.3%. Turning to this clone: The antigen is not known. The germline gene is not matched at one end of the junction; a read error may be the cause.

CDR1 and CDR2 from the germline V gene are MNHNS and SASEGT. The CDR3 runs to 17 residues. V and J are TRBV6-1 and TRBJ2-1, with 8 bases fitting TRBD1. The sequence was collected from a young woman in good health and CMV-seropositive. The sample consisted of PBMCs. The CDR3 protein is CASSERGRDRSFNEQFF. The DNA of the CDR3 is TGTGCCAGCAGTGAGCGGGGCCGGGACAGGTCCTTCAATGAGCAGTTCTTC.